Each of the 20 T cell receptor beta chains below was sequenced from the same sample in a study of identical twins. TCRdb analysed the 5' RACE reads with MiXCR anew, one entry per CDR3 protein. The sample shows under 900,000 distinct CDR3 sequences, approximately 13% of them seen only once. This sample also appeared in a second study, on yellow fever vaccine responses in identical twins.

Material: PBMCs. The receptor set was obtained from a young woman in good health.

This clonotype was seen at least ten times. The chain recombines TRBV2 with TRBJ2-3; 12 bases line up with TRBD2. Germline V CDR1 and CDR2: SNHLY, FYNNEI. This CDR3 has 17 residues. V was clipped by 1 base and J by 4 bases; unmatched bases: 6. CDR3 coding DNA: TGTGCCAGCAGTGAAGGAGGGGGACTAGCGGGTTCAGATACGCAGTATTTT. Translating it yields CASSEGGGLAGSDTQYF.

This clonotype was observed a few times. The CDR3 DNA is TGTGCCACCAGTGACCCCTTCGGACAGGGGAATCAGCCCCAGCATTTT. This codes for CATSDPFGQGNQPQHF. V usage is TRBV24-1 and J usage is TRBJ1-5; TRBD1 matches at 9 bases. The CDR3 is 16 residues long. The trim removed 4 bases at V and 4 bases at J, leaving 7 bases unmatched. In germline, CDR1 is KGHDR, CDR2 SFDVKD.

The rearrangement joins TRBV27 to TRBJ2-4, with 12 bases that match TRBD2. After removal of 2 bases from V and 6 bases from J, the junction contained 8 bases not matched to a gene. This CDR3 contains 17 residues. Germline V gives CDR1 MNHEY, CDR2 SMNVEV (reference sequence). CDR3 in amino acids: CASSLTSSGRAGNIQYF. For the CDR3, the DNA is TGTGCCAGCAGTTTAACGTCTAGCGGGAGGGCCGGAAACATTCAGTACTTC.

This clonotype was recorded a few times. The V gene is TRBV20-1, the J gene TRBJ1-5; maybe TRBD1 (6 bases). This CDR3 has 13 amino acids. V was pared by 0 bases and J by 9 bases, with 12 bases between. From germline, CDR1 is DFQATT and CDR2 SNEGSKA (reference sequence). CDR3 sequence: CSAREVGGLPQHF. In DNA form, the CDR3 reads TGCAGTGCTAGAGAGGTGGGGGGCCTGCCCCAGCATTTT.

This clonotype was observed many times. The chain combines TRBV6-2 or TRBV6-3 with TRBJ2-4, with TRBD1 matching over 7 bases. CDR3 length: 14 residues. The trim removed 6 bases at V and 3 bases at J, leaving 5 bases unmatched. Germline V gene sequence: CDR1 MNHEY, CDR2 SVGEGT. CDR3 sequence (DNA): TGTGCCAGCAGCCCCGACAGGGTCAAAAACATTCAGTACTTC. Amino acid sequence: CASSPDRVKNIQYF.

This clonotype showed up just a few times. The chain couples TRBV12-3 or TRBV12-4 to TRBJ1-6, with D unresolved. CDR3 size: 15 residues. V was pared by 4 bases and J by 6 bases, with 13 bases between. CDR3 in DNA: TGTGCCAGCAGTTCGGGAGGGTACCCTAATTCACCCCTCCACTTT. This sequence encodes CASSSGGYPNSPLHF.

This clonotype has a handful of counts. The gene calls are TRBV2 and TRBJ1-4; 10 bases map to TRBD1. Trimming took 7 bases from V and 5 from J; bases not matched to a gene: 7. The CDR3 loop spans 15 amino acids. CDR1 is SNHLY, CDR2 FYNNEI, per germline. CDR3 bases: TGTGCCAGCACTAAACCGGGACAGGGGAATGAAAAACTGTTTTTT. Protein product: CASTKPGQGNEKLFF.

The chain's CDR3 is CASSYGGGFTDTQYF. The CDR3 DNA sequence: TGTGCCAGCAGTTACGGAGGGGGCTTCACAGATACGCAGTATTTT. This chain connects TRBV6-5 to TRBJ2-3; possibly TRBD1 for D (7 bases). Germline V CDR1 and CDR2: MNHEY, SVGAGI. Trimming left V 2 bases short and J 2 bases short, with 11 bases between. The CDR3 sequence is 15 residues long.

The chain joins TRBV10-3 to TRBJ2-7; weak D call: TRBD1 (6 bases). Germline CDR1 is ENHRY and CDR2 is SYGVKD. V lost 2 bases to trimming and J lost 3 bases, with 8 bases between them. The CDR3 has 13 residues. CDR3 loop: CAISETGLYEQYV. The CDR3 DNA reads TGTGCCATCAGTGAGACAGGGCTCTACGAGCAGTACGTC.

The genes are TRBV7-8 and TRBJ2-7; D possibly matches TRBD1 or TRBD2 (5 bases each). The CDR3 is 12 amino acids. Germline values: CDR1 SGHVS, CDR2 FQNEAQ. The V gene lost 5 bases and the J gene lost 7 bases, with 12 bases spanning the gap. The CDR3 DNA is TGTGCCAGCAGCGGGACCTTTTCTGAGCAGTACTTC. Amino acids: CASSGTFSEQYF.

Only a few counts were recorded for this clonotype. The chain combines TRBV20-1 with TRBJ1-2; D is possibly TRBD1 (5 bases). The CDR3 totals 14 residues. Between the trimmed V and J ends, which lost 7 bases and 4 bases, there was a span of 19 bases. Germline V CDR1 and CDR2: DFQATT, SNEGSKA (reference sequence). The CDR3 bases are TGCAGTGTTCGAGGCGGGGGGTCCCCCTATGGCTACACCTTC. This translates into CSVRGGGSPYGYTF.

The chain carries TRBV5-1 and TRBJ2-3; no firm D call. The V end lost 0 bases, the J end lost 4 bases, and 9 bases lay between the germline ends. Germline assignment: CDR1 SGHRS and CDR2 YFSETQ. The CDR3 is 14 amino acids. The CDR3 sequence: CASSLGVSPDTQYF. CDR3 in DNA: TGCGCCAGCAGCTTGGGGGTTAGCCCAGATACGCAGTATTTT.

CDR3 residues: CASREGTSSYNEQFF. The CDR3 DNA reads TGTGCCAGCAGGGAGGGGACTAGCAGCTACAATGAGCAGTTCTTC. This chain uses TRBV6-1 with TRBJ2-1; TRBD2 matches 9 bases. With V trimmed by 6 bases and J by 3 bases, 6 bases remained unmatched. Germline V gene sequence: CDR1 MNHNS, CDR2 SASEGT. The CDR3 loop spans 15 amino acids.

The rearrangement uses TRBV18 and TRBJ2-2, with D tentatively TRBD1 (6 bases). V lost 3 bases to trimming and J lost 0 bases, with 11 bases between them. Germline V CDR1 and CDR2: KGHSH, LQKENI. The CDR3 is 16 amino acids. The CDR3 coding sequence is TGTGCCAGCTCACCCGCGGACAGACCGAACACCGGGGAGCTGTTTTTT. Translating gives CASSPADRPNTGELFF.

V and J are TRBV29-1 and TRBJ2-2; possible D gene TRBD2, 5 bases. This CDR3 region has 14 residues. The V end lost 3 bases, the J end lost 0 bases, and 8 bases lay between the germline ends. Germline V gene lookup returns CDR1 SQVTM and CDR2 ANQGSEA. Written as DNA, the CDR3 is TGCAGCGTTGATTCGGGAACGAACACCGGGGAGCTGTTTTTT. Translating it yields CSVDSGTNTGELFF.

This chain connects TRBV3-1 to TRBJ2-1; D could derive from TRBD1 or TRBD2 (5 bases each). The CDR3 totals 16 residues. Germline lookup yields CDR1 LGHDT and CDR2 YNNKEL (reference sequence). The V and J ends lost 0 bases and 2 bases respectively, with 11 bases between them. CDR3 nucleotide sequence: TGTGCCAGCAGCCAAGACTTATCGGGACCCTACAATGAGCAGTTCTTC. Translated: CASSQDLSGPYNEQFF.

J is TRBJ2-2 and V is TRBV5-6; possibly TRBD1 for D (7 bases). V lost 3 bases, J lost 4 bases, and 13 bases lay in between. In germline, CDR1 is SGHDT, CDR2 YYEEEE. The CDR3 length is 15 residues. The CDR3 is CASSSPGGLTGELFF. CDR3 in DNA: TGTGCCAGCAGCTCGCCAGGGGGACTCACCGGGGAGCTGTTTTTT.

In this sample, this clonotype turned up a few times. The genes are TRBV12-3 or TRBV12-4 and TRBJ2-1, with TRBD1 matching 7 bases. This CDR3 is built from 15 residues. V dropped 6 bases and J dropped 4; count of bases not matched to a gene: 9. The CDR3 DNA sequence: TGTGCCAGCAGACGCGCATCGACAGGGTACAATGAGCAGTTCTTC. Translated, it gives CASRRASTGYNEQFF.

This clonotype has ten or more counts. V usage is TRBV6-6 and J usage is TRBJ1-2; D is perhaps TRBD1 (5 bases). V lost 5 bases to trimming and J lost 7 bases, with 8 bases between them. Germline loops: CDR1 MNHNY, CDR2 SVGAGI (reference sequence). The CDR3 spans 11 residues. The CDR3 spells CASSQGGGYTF. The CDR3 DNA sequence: TGTGCCAGCAGTCAGGGAGGTGGCTACACCTTC.

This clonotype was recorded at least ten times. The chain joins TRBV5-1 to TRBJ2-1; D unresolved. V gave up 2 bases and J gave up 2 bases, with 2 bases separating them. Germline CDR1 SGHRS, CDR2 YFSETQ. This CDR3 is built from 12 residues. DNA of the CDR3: TGCGCCAGCAGCTTACCCTACAATGAGCAGTTCTTC. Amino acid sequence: CASSLPYNEQFF. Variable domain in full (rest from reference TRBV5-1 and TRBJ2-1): KAGVTQTPRYLIKTRGQQVTLSCSPISGHRSVSWYQQTPGQGLQFLFEYFSETQRNKGNFPGRFSGRQFSNSRSEMNVSTLELGDSALYLCASSLPYNEQFFGPGTRLTVL.